This T cell receptor (beta chain) was sequenced in a study of T-cell memory formation after mild COVID-19. Study-level results: Specificity for SARS-CoV-2 was not confirmed among the second-wave clones peaking on day 37.

Per the germline V gene, CDR1 is KGHDR and CDR2 is SFDVKD. Trimming cost V 5 bases and J 5 bases; bases outside gene matches: 8. The CDR3 is made up of 16 amino acids. TCR alpha and TCR beta cDNA libraries carrying sample barcodes and UMIs were produced by 5'RACE using constant-segment primers. TCRdb reanalysed the 5' RACE reads using MiXCR and keeps one entry per CDR3 protein. The sample carries hundreds of thousands of distinct CDR3 sequences, about a sixth recorded once. This clonotype appeared a few times. What it binds is not known. The J gene is TRBJ2-2, the V gene TRBV24-1; TRBD2 matches 9 bases. The sequenced material came from PBMCs or a T cell subset sorted from them (not recorded which). The source of this sequence is an adult woman who had mild COVID-19 (a few samples of this study predate the infection). Cell type and time point are not known. CDR3 sequence reads: CATSVSLAGRTGELFF. The CDR3 coding sequence is TGTGCCACCAGTGTCTCGCTAGCGGGGCGAACCGGGGAGCTGTTTTTT.